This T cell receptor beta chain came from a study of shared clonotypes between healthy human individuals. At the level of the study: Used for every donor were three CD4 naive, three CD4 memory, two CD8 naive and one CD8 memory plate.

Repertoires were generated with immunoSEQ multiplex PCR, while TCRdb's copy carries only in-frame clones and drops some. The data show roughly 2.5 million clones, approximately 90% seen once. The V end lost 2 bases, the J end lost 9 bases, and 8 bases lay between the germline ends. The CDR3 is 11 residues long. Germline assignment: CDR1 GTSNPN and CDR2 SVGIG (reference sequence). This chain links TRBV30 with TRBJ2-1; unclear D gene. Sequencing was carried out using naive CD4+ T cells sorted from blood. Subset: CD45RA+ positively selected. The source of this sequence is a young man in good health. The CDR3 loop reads CAWSRFSEQFF. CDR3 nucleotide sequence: TGTGCCTGGAGTCGATTCAGTGAGCAGTTCTTC.